Listed below are T cell receptor beta chains from one sample, sequenced in a study of blood T cell repertoires in COVID-19. Sequencing used immunoSEQ multiplex PCR; TCRdb keeps in-frame clones, though not all of them. The table records some 120,000 clones, roughly 91% of them present only once. The specimen sequenced was peripheral blood. The receptors shown here come from a human donor in a cohort sampled during active COVID-19. CDR3s include the opening cysteine and the closing phenylalanine or tryptophan. The D gene is left open where the match is weak. Not every row has a clone size; where given, it reads once, few, many or a size class.

d_call: -
j_call: TRBJ2-3
v_call: TRBV19
clone_size: -
cdr3_nt: TGTGCCAGTAGTATTGGCAGGGCGTTCGGCACAGATACGCAGTATTTT
cdr3_aa: CASSIGRAFGTDTQYF

d_call: -
j_call: TRBJ1-5
v_call: TRBV7-8
clone_size: -
cdr3_nt: TGTGCCAGCAGCTTCTCCTCGACAGGCCGCAATCAGCCCCAGCATTTT
cdr3_aa: CASSFSSTGRNQPQHF

d_call: -
j_call: TRBJ2-7
v_call: TRBV3-1/TRBV3-2
clone_size: -
cdr3_nt: TGTGCCAGCAGCCGCGGATGGAGCGAGCAGTACTTC
cdr3_aa: CASSRGWSEQYF

d_call: -
j_call: TRBJ1-1
v_call: TRBV30
clone_size: -
cdr3_nt: TGTGCCTGGAGTCCCGGCGGGAACACTGAAGCTTTCTTT
cdr3_aa: CAWSPGGNTEAFF

d_call: -
j_call: TRBJ1-5
v_call: TRBV12-3/TRBV12-4
clone_size: -
cdr3_nt: TGTGCCAGCAGTTTTTCTTCCCAGCCCCAGCATTTT
cdr3_aa: CASSFSSQPQHF

d_call: TRBD2
j_call: TRBJ2-1
v_call: TRBV3-1/TRBV3-2
clone_size: -
cdr3_nt: TGTGCCAGCAGCCCAGCGGGAGGGCCTTACAATGAGCAGTTCTTC
cdr3_aa: CASSPAGGPYNEQFF

d_call: -
j_call: TRBJ2-1
v_call: TRBV6-6
clone_size: -
cdr3_nt: TGTGCCAGCAGTTACTCGTCGGGGGGCCTCAATGAGCAGTTCTTC
cdr3_aa: CASSYSSGGLNEQFF

d_call: -
j_call: TRBJ2-7
v_call: TRBV20-1
clone_size: -
cdr3_nt: TGCAGTGCTAGTTCCCTATACGAGCAGTACTTC
cdr3_aa: CSASSLYEQYF

d_call: -
j_call: TRBJ2-5
v_call: TRBV18
clone_size: -
cdr3_nt: TGTGCCAGCTCACCAGTCCACTCGCAAGAGACCCAGTACTTC
cdr3_aa: CASSPVHSQETQYF

d_call: -
j_call: TRBJ2-7
v_call: TRBV5-5
clone_size: -
cdr3_nt: TGTGCCAGCAACCCAGGGGTTACCTACGAGCAGTACTTC
cdr3_aa: CASNPGVTYEQYF

d_call: TRBD1
j_call: TRBJ2-3
v_call: TRBV30
clone_size: -
cdr3_nt: TGTGCCTGGAGTGGAGGGACAGGGGGGGCAGATACGCAGTATTTT
cdr3_aa: CAWSGGTGGADTQYF

d_call: TRBD2
j_call: TRBJ2-6
v_call: TRBV9
clone_size: -
cdr3_nt: TGTGCCAGCAGCGATCGACGGGGGGGCGAGGCTGGGGCCAACGTCCTGACTTTC
cdr3_aa: CASSDRRGGEAGANVLTF

d_call: TRBD2
j_call: TRBJ2-7
v_call: TRBV13
clone_size: -
cdr3_nt: TGTGCCAGCAGCCTACATAGCGGGAGAAGCGAGCAGTACTTC
cdr3_aa: CASSLHSGRSEQYF

d_call: TRBD2
j_call: TRBJ2-7
v_call: TRBV28
clone_size: -
cdr3_nt: TGTGCCAGCAGTTTAGTCGGGAGGGCCTACGAGCAGTACTTC
cdr3_aa: CASSLVGRAYEQYF

d_call: -
j_call: TRBJ2-1
v_call: TRBV24-1
clone_size: -
cdr3_nt: TGTGCCACCAGTTGGGCGACAAACAATGAGCAGTTCTTC
cdr3_aa: CATSWATNNEQFF

d_call: -
j_call: TRBJ2-3
v_call: TRBV24-1
clone_size: -
cdr3_nt: TGTGCCACCAGTGATCATACAGGGTCCGGTCTTAATACGCAGTATTTT
cdr3_aa: CATSDHTGSGLNTQYF

d_call: -
j_call: TRBJ2-3
v_call: TRBV5-5
clone_size: -
cdr3_nt: TGTGCCAGCAGCTTCACGTCCCAGGCGGATACGCAGTATTTT
cdr3_aa: CASSFTSQADTQYF

d_call: -
j_call: TRBJ1-1
v_call: TRBV3-1/TRBV3-2
clone_size: -
cdr3_nt: TGTGCCAGCAGCCAAGCTGATTGGGAGAGGATGAACACTGAAGCTTTCTTT
cdr3_aa: CASSQADWERMNTEAFF

d_call: -
j_call: TRBJ1-1
v_call: TRBV14
clone_size: many
cdr3_nt: TGTGCCAGCAGCCGAACAGGGTGGGCTGAAGCTTTCTTT
cdr3_aa: CASSRTGWAEAFF

d_call: TRBD2
j_call: TRBJ2-7
v_call: TRBV6-2/TRBV6-3
clone_size: once
cdr3_nt: TGTGCCAGCAGTTACTTGGGAGGGGACGAGCAGTACTTC
cdr3_aa: CASSYLGGDEQYF

d_call: -
j_call: TRBJ2-5
v_call: TRBV7-9
clone_size: -
cdr3_nt: TGTGCCAGCAGCCAAACGGGGGAGACCCAGTACTTC
cdr3_aa: CASSQTGETQYF

d_call: -
j_call: TRBJ2-2
v_call: TRBV7-9
clone_size: -
cdr3_nt: TGTGCCAGCAGCTTAGTTCTAGCGCAAACCGGGGAGCTGTTTTTT
cdr3_aa: CASSLVLAQTGELFF

d_call: -
j_call: TRBJ1-4
v_call: TRBV19
clone_size: -
cdr3_nt: TGTGCCAGTAGGGGGGGTGAAAAACTGTTTTTT
cdr3_aa: CASRGGEKLFF

d_call: -
j_call: TRBJ1-2
v_call: TRBV10-2
clone_size: -
cdr3_nt: TGCGCCAGCTCCGTACGCAGATATGGCTACACCTTC
cdr3_aa: CASSVRRYGYTF

d_call: TRBD2
j_call: TRBJ2-1
v_call: TRBV12-5
clone_size: few
cdr3_nt: TGTGCTAGTGGTTTGGTACTGGGGGGGGGCAATGAGCAGTTCTTC
cdr3_aa: CASGLVLGGGNEQFF

d_call: -
j_call: TRBJ2-2
v_call: TRBV19
clone_size: -
cdr3_nt: TGTGCCAGAACCGAAACACCGAGGAGCGGGGAGCTGTTTTTT
cdr3_aa: CARTETPRSGELFF